This T cell receptor beta chain is from a study of T cells in Graves' hyperthyroidism and ophthalmopathy. In the study overall: Peripheral blood draws took place at initial diagnosis, ahead of any treatment.

Between the trimmed V and J ends, which lost 5 bases and 2 bases, there was a span of 10 bases. Germline values: CDR1 MNHNS, CDR2 SASEGT. The CDR3 runs 14 residues. This clonotype showed up many times. The target antigen is unknown. Notes on the study in general: Blood also showed most of the thyroid clonotypes that were expanded above 0.001. A median about 6.2 months before onset, the model predicted ophthalmopathy.

The TCR beta CDR3 regions underwent amplification using RNA transcripts as the source. The primer set for the first-round RT-PCR of the TCR CDR3 was HTBI. TCRdb re-analysed the multiplex PCR reads in MiXCR, keeping a single row per CDR3 protein. The table has under 350,000 distinct CDR3 sequences, 20% to 25% seen once; the top ten hold 50%. The receptor was derived from a woman in her fifties or sixties with Graves' hyperthyroidism. The chain employs TRBV6-1 and TRBJ1-5; possibly TRBD1 for D (6 bases). The sequencing input was blood. CDR3 sequence: CASSFRGGNQPQHF. CDR3 in DNA: TGTGCCAGCAGTTTCAGGGGAGGCAATCAGCCCCAGCATTTT.